The 10 T cell receptor beta chains below all came from one sample that was sequenced in a study of T cells expressing NK-cell markers. TCRdb reprocessed the 5' RACE reads and keeps a single row for each CDR3 protein, giving no DNA. Here the sample table reports 350,000 to 500,000 distinct CDR3 sequences. The sample comprised blood T cells: a sorted CD56 or NKG2C T cell subset, CD4+ or CD8+ T cells, or bulk PBMC T cells (not recorded which). These receptors came from a woman aged 18 to 75 in good health.

This rearrangement joins TRBV5-6 to TRBJ1-2. The germline V gene has CDR1 SGHDT and CDR2 YYEEEE. There are 15 residues in the CDR3. CDR3 in amino acids: CASSLRGTRIYGYTF.

This chain links TRBV11-2 with TRBJ2-1; the TCRdb D gene call, TRBD1, has no DNA to confirm it. The CDR3 has 15 residues. Germline CDR1 is SGHAT and CDR2 is FQNNGV. CDR3 sequence reads: CASSFLGGAYNEQFF.

The chain combines TRBV5-6 with TRBJ2-1; there is no DNA to check the TCRdb D call of TRBD1. Germline values: CDR1 SGHDT, CDR2 YYEEEE. This CDR3 is 15 amino acids long. The CDR3 loop is CASSPTGEEGNEQFF.

The chain combines TRBV5-6 with TRBJ2-2. Looked up from germline, CDR1 is SGHDT and CDR2 is YYEEEE. This CDR3 contains 15 residues. This CDR3 is CASSFIPTHTGELFF.

The CDR3 sequence is CSATEGSYEQYF. The V gene is TRBV20-1, the J gene TRBJ2-7. Germline loops: CDR1 DFQATT, CDR2 SNEGSKA (reference sequence). The CDR3 loop spans 12 amino acids.

The rearrangement uses TRBV5-1 and TRBJ2-5; no DNA is available, so the TRBD1 call from TCRdb remains unchecked. Per germline, CDR1 SGHRS and CDR2 YFSETQ. The CDR3 is 14 residues long. The CDR3 here is CASSLYRGLETQYF.

The V gene is TRBV2, the J gene TRBJ1-2. The CDR3 sequence is 13 residues long. Germline V CDR1 and CDR2: SNHLY, FYNNEI. Here the CDR3 reads CASGEGGVYGYTF.

The chain recombines TRBV20-1 with TRBJ2-7; TCRdb outputs TRBD2, but without DNA this stays unchecked. Germline assignment: CDR1 DFQATT and CDR2 SNEGSKA (reference sequence). The CDR3 runs 15 residues. The CDR3 is CSARRGLAGTYEQYF.

The chain has TRBV20-1 and TRBJ2-1; TCRdb picks TRBD2, but there is no DNA to check that call. The CDR3 extends over 15 amino acids. Germline V gene data show CDR1 as DFQATT and CDR2 as SNEGSKA (reference sequence). Here the CDR3 reads CSAHGTSGRGNEQFF.

The rearrangement uses TRBV28 and TRBJ2-7; lacking DNA, the TRBD2 call made by TCRdb goes unchecked. Germline V gene lookup returns CDR1 MDHEN and CDR2 SYDVKM. The CDR3 contains 18 residues. The CDR3 loop is CASSSWGTSGPNSYEQYF.